This T cell receptor (beta chain) was sequenced in a study of CD8+CD57+ T cells in acquired aplastic anemia. Looking at the study overall: The DNA of sorted CD4+ and CD8+ cells averaged approximately 3.2 ug. Among healthy donors, CD4+ cells averaged roughly 11 million reads.

Germline V gene lookup returns CDR1 LNHDA and CDR2 SQIVND (reference sequence). The CDR3 runs 13 residues. Trimming stripped 0 bases from V and 4 bases from J, with 6 bases between. Researchers used genomic DNA as the template to profile TCR beta VDJ and CDR3. TCRdb reprocessed the reads with MiXCR, giving one entry per CDR3 protein. The data show 35,000 to 40,000 distinct CDR3 sequences, about 77% seen once. Whole-study results and caveats: The study found no significant CD8+ Simpson's diversity difference between patients and controls. Between patients and controls, 25 to 30 CD8+ CDR3 sequences were found in common.

About this clonotype: What it recognizes is unknown.

This chain connects TRBV19 to TRBJ1-2; D is unresolved. The sequence was obtained from a human donor in good health, serving as a control. The sample consisted of sorted CD4+, CD8+, or CD8+CD57+ T cells (not recorded which) from PBMCs. The chain's CDR3 is CASSIEPVYGYTF. The CDR3 bases are TGTGCCAGTAGTATAGAGCCAGTCTATGGCTACACCTTC. Complete variable domain (other parts from reference TRBV19 and TRBJ1-2): DGGITQSPKYLFRKEGQNVTLSCEQNLNHDAMYWYRQDPGQGLRLIYYSQIVNDFQKGDIAEGYSVSREKKESFPLTVTSAQKNPTAFYLCASSIEPVYGYTFGSGTRLTVV.